This T cell receptor beta chain was recorded in a study of T cell responses to AZD1222 COVID-19 vaccine. Study summary: Researchers grouped second doses given at about 4 or about 12 weeks into one pool.

Clones were read by immunoSEQ multiplex PCR, and TCRdb kept only the in-frame ones, dropping some. The sample shows 110,000 to 150,000 clones, roughly 92% of them seen only once. To note about this clone: Its antigen remains unknown.

General study findings and limits: Breadth and depth of Spike-specific TCRs rose after two AZD1222 doses. Repertoire sampling happened only post peak T cell response. Baseline seropositivity occurred in only a handful of AZD1222 recipients.

Germline V gene lookup returns CDR1 SNHLY and CDR2 FYNNEI. The ends were cut back, 4 bases at V and 7 bases at J, with 14 bases in the middle. This CDR3 region has 14 residues. The specimen was peripheral blood, collected on day 0 of AZD1222 vaccination. This receptor was obtained from an adult in good health. The chain couples TRBV2 to TRBJ1-5, with D possibly TRBD1 on 5 matching bases. In DNA, the CDR3 is TGTGCCAGCAGTGGAAACAGGTTTACCCAGCCCCAGCATTTT. Encoded protein: CASSGNRFTQPQHF.